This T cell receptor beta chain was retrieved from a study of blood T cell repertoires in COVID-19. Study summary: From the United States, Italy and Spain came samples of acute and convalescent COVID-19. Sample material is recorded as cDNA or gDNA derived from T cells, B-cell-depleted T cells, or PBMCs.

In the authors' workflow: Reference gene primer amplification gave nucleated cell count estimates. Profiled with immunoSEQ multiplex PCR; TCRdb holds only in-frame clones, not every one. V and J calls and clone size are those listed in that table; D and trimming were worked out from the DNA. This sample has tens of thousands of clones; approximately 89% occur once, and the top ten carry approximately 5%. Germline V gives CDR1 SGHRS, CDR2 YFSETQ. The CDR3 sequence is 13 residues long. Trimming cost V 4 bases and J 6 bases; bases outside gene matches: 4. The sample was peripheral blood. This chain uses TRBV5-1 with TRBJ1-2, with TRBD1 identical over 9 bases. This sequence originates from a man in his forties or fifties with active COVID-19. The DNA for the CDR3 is TGCGCCAGCAGCCCGGGACAGGGAGATGGCTACACCTTC. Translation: CASSPGQGDGYTF.